By share of the sample, the clone carrying this T cell receptor beta chain is large (0.1 to 1%). Its antigen is as yet unknown. As to time point: sample taken at primary tumor resection. This record comes from a study of spatial heterogeneity in lung cancer. Looking at the study overall: The mean occurrence of each unique TCR and UMI combination in raw reads exceeded 8.5. Study findings and constraints: Ubiquitous and regional expanded TCR counts tracked ubiquitous and regional nonsynonymous mutations, respectively. The study found that expanded intratumoral alpha and beta TCR counts tracked tumor mutation counts.

TCRdb analysed the 5' RACE reads with MiXCR anew, one entry per CDR3 protein. Among approximately 560 distinct CDR3 sequences listed, 10% were seen once. The sequenced sample was lung tumor tissue, obtained at surgery. This clonotype was sampled from a female donor with early-stage non-small cell lung cancer.

The CDR3 here is CSGTPQETQYF. The CDR3 DNA reads as TGCAGCGGGACGCCCCAAGAGACCCAGTACTTC. This chain links TRBV20-1 with TRBJ2-5; D is tentatively TRBD1 or TRBD2 (5 bases each). Germline V gene lookup returns CDR1 DFQATT and CDR2 SNEGSKA (reference sequence). The CDR3 is 11 amino acids.